What follows describes a single T cell receptor (beta chain). This sample is part of a study of regulatory T cells in long-lasting Graves disease. Study context: More than 5 years of antithyroid drugs with positive TSH receptor antibodies defined persistent Graves' disease.

The CDR3 has 13 residues. V lost 4 bases and J lost 0, with 5 bases in between. CDR1 ENHRY and CDR2 SYGVKD come from the germline V gene. TCR beta libraries were built with iRepertoire HTBI primers and Arm-PCR of CDR3 regions. Original methodology: Across the samples, identification revealed roughly 56 TRBV and 11 to 15 TRBJ segments. TCRdb independently ran MiXCR on the multiplex PCR reads; one entry per CDR3 protein. TCRdb's processing, not the authors', yielded these V and J calls. The sample records 350,000 to 450,000 distinct CDR3 sequences, over 20% being singletons. Time point defined: persistent/refractory GD, antithyroid drugs over 5 years with positive TRAb. Construction of the TCR library relied on RNA isolated from PBMCs.

The material sequenced was peripheral blood mononuclear cells (PBMCs), taken when the disease was refractory, from a patient treated with antithyroid drugs. This chain links TRBV10-3 with TRBJ2-3, with TRBD2 as a possible D gene (5 bases). The sequence derives from a female donor with Graves disease. The CDR3 DNA sequence: TGTGCCATCAGTGGCGGGAGCACAGATACGCAGTATTTT. This codes for CAISGGSTDTQYF.